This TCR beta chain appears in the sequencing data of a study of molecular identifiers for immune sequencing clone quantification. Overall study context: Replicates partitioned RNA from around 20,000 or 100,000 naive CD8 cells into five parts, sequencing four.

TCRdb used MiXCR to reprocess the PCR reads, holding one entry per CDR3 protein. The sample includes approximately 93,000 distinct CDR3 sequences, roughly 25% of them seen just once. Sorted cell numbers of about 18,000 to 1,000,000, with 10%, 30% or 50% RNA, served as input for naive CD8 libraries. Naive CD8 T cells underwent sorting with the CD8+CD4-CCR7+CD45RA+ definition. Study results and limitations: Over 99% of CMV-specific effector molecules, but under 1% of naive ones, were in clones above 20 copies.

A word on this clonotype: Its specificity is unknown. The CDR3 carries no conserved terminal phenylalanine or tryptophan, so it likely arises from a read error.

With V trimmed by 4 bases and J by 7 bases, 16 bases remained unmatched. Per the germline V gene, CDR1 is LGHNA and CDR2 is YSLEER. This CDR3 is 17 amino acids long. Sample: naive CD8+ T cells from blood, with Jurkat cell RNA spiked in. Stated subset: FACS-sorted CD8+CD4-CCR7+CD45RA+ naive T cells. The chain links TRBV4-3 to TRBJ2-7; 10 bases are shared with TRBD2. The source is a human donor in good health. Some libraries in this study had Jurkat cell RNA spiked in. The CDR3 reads CASSLNARAGGPREQYC. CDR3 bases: TGCGCCAGCAGCCTCAATGCTAGAGCGGGGGGGCCACGGGAGCAGTACTGC.